Below, 30 T cell receptor beta chains from the same sample are listed, as sequenced in a study of T-cell reconstitution after alpha-beta-depleted transplantation in children. Researchers prepared the TCRbeta library using unique molecular identifiers, the study reports. One entry per CDR3 protein, called by TCRdb with MiXCR from the PCR reads. This sample has roughly 490,000 distinct CDR3 sequences, with roughly 11% found just once. The material sequenced was PBMCs, mostly from graft donor cells, taken 180 days after TCRalphabeta/CD19-depleted stem cell transplant. The source is a female patient aged 2 to 10 who had a stem cell transplant for aplastic anemia, so the T cells may come from the graft donor.

The chain joins TRBV9 to TRBJ1-1; D is ambiguous. The CDR3 length is 12 residues. Trimming removed 0 bases at V and 10 bases at J, with 10 bases between. Germline CDR1 reads SGDLS; CDR2 reads YYNGEE. The CDR3 loop is CASSVVEGPAFF. CDR3 sequence (DNA): TGTGCCAGCAGCGTAGTCGAAGGGCCAGCTTTCTTT. Full variable domain (outside the CDR3, taken from reference TRBV9 and TRBJ1-1): DSGVTQTPKHLITATGQRVTLRCSPRSGDLSVYWYQQSLDQGLQFLIQYYNGEERAKGNILERFSAQQFPDLHSELNLSSLELGDSALYFCASSVVEGPAFFGQGTRLTVV.

This clonotype was seen ten or more times. The V and J genes are TRBV27 and TRBJ2-2; possible D gene TRBD2, 7 bases. Germline V gene lookup returns CDR1 MNHEY and CDR2 SMNVEV (reference sequence). The CDR3 consists of 14 residues. Between the trimmed V and J ends, which lost 4 bases and 4 bases, there was a span of 10 bases. CDR3 DNA sequence: TGTGCCAGCAGTTGGGGGGGGCTCACCGGGGAGCTGTTTTTT. The encoded protein is CASSWGGLTGELFF.

This chain connects TRBV6-5 to TRBJ1-6; D unresolved. The CDR3 runs to 15 residues. Trimming removed 6 bases at V and 7 bases at J, with 16 bases between. CDR1 is MNHEY and CDR2 is SVGAGI in the germline V gene. CDR3 in amino acids: CASRLLGVSNSPLHF. As DNA, the CDR3 is TGTGCCAGCAGATTACTTGGGGTCAGCAATTCACCCCTCCACTTT.

CDR3 DNA sequence: TGTGCCATCACTACCGGGAGTATAGCGCGATATGCAGTTACAGCTGAGCAGTTCTTC. It specifies CAITTGSIARYAVTAEQFF. The chain employs TRBV10-3 and TRBJ2-1, with TRBD2 as a possible D gene (6 bases). V was shortened by 7 bases and J by 9 bases, with 34 bases between the two germline ends. This CDR3 is 19 amino acids long. CDR1 ENHRY and CDR2 SYGVKD come from the germline V gene.

This clonotype was seen ten or more times. The chain links TRBV20-1 to TRBJ2-7; D is unclear. This CDR3 comprises 15 residues. Between the trimmed V and J ends, which lost 7 bases and 2 bases, there was a span of 21 bases. The germline gives CDR1 DFQATT, CDR2 SNEGSKA (reference sequence). DNA of the CDR3: TGCAGTGTATTCCCTGGTCTCAGGTCCCCCTACGAGCAGTACTTC. Residues: CSVFPGLRSPYEQYF.

Only a few counts were recorded for this clonotype. V is TRBV4-2 and J is TRBJ2-1, with D possibly matching TRBD1 (5 bases). Germline-derived CDR1 and CDR2 are LGHNA and YNFKEQ. This CDR3 has 18 residues. V was trimmed by 0 bases and J by 0 bases, leaving 15 bases between them. The CDR3, as DNA: TGTGCCAGCAGCCAAGATCCCGGGTGGGGCCTCTCCTACAATGAGCAGTTCTTC. Translation gives CASSQDPGWGLSYNEQFF.

This clonotype was counted between two and nine times. The genes are TRBV5-4 and TRBJ2-7; no clear D. Germline CDR1 is SGHNT and CDR2 is YYREEE (reference sequence). Trimming removed 4 bases at V and 6 bases at J, with 17 bases between. This CDR3 is 14 amino acids long. CDR3 protein: CASSPWTSPSEQYF. CDR3 nucleotide sequence: TGTGCCAGCAGCCCCTGGACGAGCCCCAGCGAGCAGTACTTC. Variable domain in full (rest from reference TRBV5-4 and TRBJ2-7): ETGVTQSPTHLIKTRGQQVTLRCSSQSGHNTVSWYQQALGQGPQFIFQYYREEENGRGNFPPRFSGLQFPNYSSELNVNALELDDSALYLCASSPWTSPSEQYFGPGTRLTVT.

This clonotype occurred many times. V and J are TRBV5-1 and TRBJ2-1, with unresolved D. V was cut by 3 bases and J by 7 bases, with 5 bases left in between. The V gene's germline CDR1 is SGHRS and CDR2 YFSETQ. The length of the CDR3 is 11 residues. The CDR3 loop reads CASSWNNEQFF. CDR3 DNA: TGCGCCAGCAGCTGGAATAATGAGCAGTTCTTC.

The rearrangement uses TRBV10-3 and TRBJ1-6; D is uncertain. CDR3 length: 15 residues. Germline-derived CDR1 and CDR2 are ENHRY and SYGVKD. V was clipped by 0 bases and J by 8 bases, with 11 bases between them. The CDR3 is CAISESTAIDSPLHF. The CDR3 nucleotides read TGTGCCATCAGTGAGTCTACAGCGATAGATTCACCCCTCCACTTT.

This clonotype was counted ten times or more. V and J are TRBV10-3 and TRBJ2-2; D ambiguous. The CDR3 consists of 11 residues. V shed 6 bases and J shed 8 bases, with 7 bases lying between them. CDR1 is ENHRY and CDR2 is SYGVKD in the germline V gene. The CDR3 nucleotides are TGTGCCATCAGCCCAAGAGGGGAGCTGTTTTTT. Translation: CAISPRGELFF.

This clonotype has just a few counts. This sequence joins TRBV5-1 and TRBJ2-2; TRBD2 might be the D (6 bases). Trimming left V 0 bases short and J 8 bases short, with 20 bases between. The CDR3 loop spans 17 amino acids. The germline V gene has CDR1 SGHRS and CDR2 YFSETQ. CDR3 nucleotides: TGCGCCAGCAGCTTGGAATGGTATAGCGGCAAGGCGGGGGAGCTGTTTTTT. Residues: CASSLEWYSGKAGELFF.

In its sample, this clonotype was seen a few times. The V call is TRBV20-1, the J call TRBJ1-4; the match to TRBD1 covers 7 bases. The CDR3 extends over 14 amino acids. CDR1 and CDR2 (germline): DFQATT, SNEGSKA (reference sequence). V shed 6 bases, J shed 5 bases, and the junction held 9 bases outside the gene matches. The CDR3 loop is CSAKRQGVNEKLFF. The DNA of the CDR3 is TGCAGTGCAAAACGACAGGGCGTGAATGAAAAACTGTTTTTT.

The CDR3 region is CASSPRPTHEQFF. In nucleotides, the CDR3 is TGTGCCAGCAGTCCACGACCAACTCATGAGCAGTTCTTC. J is TRBJ2-1 and V is TRBV28; D unresolved. The CDR3 is made up of 13 amino acids. V shed 5 bases and J shed 8 bases, with 13 bases lying between them. In germline, CDR1 is MDHEN, CDR2 SYDVKM.

This clonotype was recorded a few times. This chain links TRBV7-8 with TRBJ2-7; D perhaps matches TRBD1 (7 bases). V lost 5 bases and J lost 4, with 15 bases in between. The length of the CDR3 is 14 residues. CDR1 and CDR2 (germline): SGHVS, FQNEAQ. This chain's CDR3 is CASSTRPGGYEQYF. The DNA for the CDR3 is TGTGCCAGCAGCACAAGACCAGGGGGGTACGAGCAGTACTTC.

The chain has TRBV29-1 and TRBJ1-1, with TRBD1 as a possible D gene (5 bases). Germline V gene data show CDR1 as SQVTM and CDR2 as ANQGSEA. With 4 bases removed from V and 7 bases from J, the gap between germline ends came to 16 bases. The CDR3 extends over 13 amino acids. The CDR3 coding sequence is TGCAGCGTTGTCGGCCAGGGTCCCTTTGAAGCTTTCTTT. Translated, it gives CSVVGQGPFEAFF.

The gene calls are TRBV20-1 and TRBJ2-1, with no clear D. The CDR3 sequence is 14 residues long. Germline assignment: CDR1 DFQATT and CDR2 SNEGSKA (reference sequence). Trimming stripped 3 bases from V and 6 bases from J, with 15 bases between. CDR3 residues: CSARAWQRTNEQFF. The CDR3 DNA reads TGCAGTGCTAGGGCCTGGCAGAGAACCAATGAGCAGTTCTTC.

This clonotype came up a few times. The chain carries TRBV5-6 and TRBJ1-6; D remains ambiguous. Trimming removed 0 bases at V and 8 bases at J, with 9 bases between. The CDR3 is 14 amino acids. The germline V gene encodes CDR1 SGHDT and CDR2 YYEEEE. The CDR3 sequence: CASSLGVLDSPLHF. The DNA for the CDR3 is TGTGCCAGCAGCTTGGGTGTTCTGGATTCACCCCTCCACTTT. The variable domain in full, with the rest retrieved from reference TRBV5-6 and TRBJ1-6, is DAGVTQSPTHLIKTRGQQVTLRCSPKSGHDTVSWYQQALGQGPQFIFQYYEEEERQRGNFPDRFSGHQFPNYSSELNVNALLLGDSALYLCASSLGVLDSPLHFGNGTRLTVT.

This clonotype was observed a few times. This chain links TRBV27 with TRBJ1-5; D unresolved. V lost 3 bases to trimming and J lost 8 bases, with 17 bases between them. CDR1 and CDR2 from the germline V gene are MNHEY and SMNVEV (reference sequence). This CDR3 contains 15 residues. In DNA, the CDR3 is TGTGCCAGCAGTTTGCAGTATTCGGTGTTAGAGCCCCAGCATTTT. Its protein product is CASSLQYSVLEPQHF.

V is TRBV29-1 and J is TRBJ2-1; 8 bases line up with TRBD2. V lost 5 bases, J lost 3 bases, and 9 bases stayed unmatched. In germline, CDR1 is SQVTM, CDR2 ANQGSEA. The CDR3 loop spans 15 amino acids. The CDR3 here is CSVHGREEVYNEQFF. Here the CDR3 DNA reads TGCAGCGTTCATGGGCGGGAGGAAGTCTACAATGAGCAGTTCTTC.

The J gene is TRBJ2-7, the V gene TRBV7-2; D gene ambiguous. This CDR3 contains 12 residues. V lost 4 bases and J 2 bases, leaving 6 bases between the germline ends. Germline CDR1 SGHTA, CDR2 FQGNSA. The CDR3 nucleotides are TGTGCCAGCAGCTGGGCAGCCTACGAGCAGTACTTC. Protein: CASSWAAYEQYF.

This chain connects TRBV25-1 to TRBJ2-2; the D gene is possibly TRBD1 (5 bases). V dropped 3 bases and J dropped 0 bases, with 8 bases sitting between them. CDR3 size: 15 residues. CDR1 MGHDK and CDR2 SYGVNS come from the germline V gene. The CDR3 protein is CASSEGHANTGELFF. The CDR3 DNA follows: TGTGCCAGCAGTGAGGGGCACGCGAACACCGGGGAGCTGTTTTTT.

This clonotype occurred many times. The gene calls are TRBV15 and TRBJ2-4; no clear D. The CDR3 is 13 residues long. The V and J ends lost 0 bases and 8 bases respectively, with 8 bases between them. Per the germline V gene, CDR1 is LNHNV and CDR2 is YYDKDF (reference sequence). CDR3 nucleotide sequence: TGTGCCACCAGCAGAGATTCCCGGGACATTCAGTACTTC. It yields the protein CATSRDSRDIQYF.

DNA of the CDR3: TGTGCCGCTAGGACAGGGCCAGGTCAGCCCCAGCATTTT. As protein: CAARTGPGQPQHF. The chain has TRBV15 and TRBJ1-5, with 8 nucleotides matching TRBD1. V trimming: 11 bases; J trimming: 6 bases; junction bases outside the gene matches: 9. The germline V gene encodes CDR1 LNHNV and CDR2 YYDKDF (reference sequence). The CDR3 covers 13 residues.

V usage is TRBV20-1 and J usage is TRBJ1-5, with D perhaps TRBD1 (6 bases). V was trimmed by 6 bases and J by 3 bases, leaving 12 bases between them. The CDR3 length is 13 residues. CDR1 and CDR2 (germline): DFQATT, SNEGSKA (reference sequence). The CDR3 DNA sequence: TGCAGTGCCCAACAGGGTTCCAATCAGCCCCAGCATTTT. Translated, it gives CSAQQGSNQPQHF.

V gene TRBV3-1 combines with J gene TRBJ2-7, with D uncertain. CDR3 length equals 18 residues. The ends were cut back, 2 bases at V and 7 bases at J, with 27 bases in the middle. Germline lookup yields CDR1 LGHDT and CDR2 YNNKEL (reference sequence). The chain's CDR3 is CASSQLKGILWSTREQYF. The CDR3, as DNA: TGTGCCAGCAGCCAACTAAAGGGCATTCTATGGAGTACGAGAGAGCAGTACTTC.

This clonotype was found a few times. The chain carries TRBV7-2 and TRBJ1-1; a weak D match, TRBD1 (5 bases). Trimming removed 5 bases from V and 11 bases from J, with 21 bases in between. Germline V gene sequence: CDR1 SGHTA, CDR2 FQGNSA. The CDR3 is 14 amino acids. CDR3 residues: CASSRARPGKFAFF. In nucleotides, the CDR3 is TGTGCCAGCAGCCGGGCTAGACCAGGGAAATTCGCTTTCTTT.

In its sample, this clonotype was seen many times. The chain joins TRBV9 to TRBJ2-2; 12 bases are shared with TRBD2. Trimming cost V 3 bases and J 6 bases; bases outside gene matches: 6. Germline V gene lookup returns CDR1 SGDLS and CDR2 YYNGEE. This CDR3 is 16 amino acids long. CDR3 coding DNA: TGTGCCAGCAGCGCTCCGGGACTAGCGGGTTCCGGGGAGCTGTTTTTT. It is translated as CASSAPGLAGSGELFF.

Turning to this clonotype: With a much larger clone just one base away, this may be a read error. The chain combines TRBV5-1 with TRBJ2-5; D call uncertain. Per germline, CDR1 SGHRS and CDR2 YFSETQ. The CDR3 spans 12 residues. The chain's CDR3 is CASSPRQETHYF. The CDR3 DNA is TGCGCCAGCAGCCCACGGCAAGAGACCCACTACTTC.

This clonotype appeared a few times. The chain employs TRBV28 and TRBJ1-3; D ambiguous. This CDR3 is built from 15 residues. Trimming left V 3 bases short and J 0 bases short, with 9 bases between. Germline values: CDR1 MDHEN, CDR2 SYDVKM. The CDR3 loop is CASSFLPVSGNTIYF. The CDR3 nucleotides are TGTGCCAGCAGTTTCTTGCCGGTCTCTGGAAACACCATATATTTT. Variable domain in full (rest from reference TRBV28 and TRBJ1-3): DVKVTQSSRYLVKRTGEKVFLECVQDMDHENMFWYRQDPGLGLRLIYFSYDVKMKEKGDIPEGYSVSREKKERFSLILESASTNQTSMYLCASSFLPVSGNTIYFGEGSWLTVV.

This chain joins TRBV28 and TRBJ2-5; 8 nucleotides line up with TRBD1. The CDR3 loop spans 16 amino acids. V lost 3 bases and J lost 7; bases outside the gene matches: 13. Germline CDR1 reads MDHEN; CDR2 reads SYDVKM. Here the CDR3 DNA reads TGTGCCAGCAGTTTCCGCGGGACAGGCCTCCCAGGGACCCAGTACTTC. As protein: CASSFRGTGLPGTQYF.